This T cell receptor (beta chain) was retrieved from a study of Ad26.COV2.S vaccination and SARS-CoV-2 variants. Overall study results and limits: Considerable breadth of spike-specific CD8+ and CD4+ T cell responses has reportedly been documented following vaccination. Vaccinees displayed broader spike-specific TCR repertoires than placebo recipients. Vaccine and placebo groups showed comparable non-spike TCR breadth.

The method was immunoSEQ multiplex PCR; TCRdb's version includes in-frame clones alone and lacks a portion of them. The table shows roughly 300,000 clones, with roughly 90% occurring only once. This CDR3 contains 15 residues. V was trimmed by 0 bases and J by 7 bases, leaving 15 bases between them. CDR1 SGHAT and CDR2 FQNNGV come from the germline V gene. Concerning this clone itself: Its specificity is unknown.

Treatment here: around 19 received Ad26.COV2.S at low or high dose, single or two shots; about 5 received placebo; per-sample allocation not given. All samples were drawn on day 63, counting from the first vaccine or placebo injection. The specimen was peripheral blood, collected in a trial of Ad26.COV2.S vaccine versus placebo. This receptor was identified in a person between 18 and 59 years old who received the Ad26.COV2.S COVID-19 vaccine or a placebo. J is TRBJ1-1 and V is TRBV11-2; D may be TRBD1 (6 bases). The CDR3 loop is CASSLDPAGAVEAFF. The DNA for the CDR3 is TGTGCCAGCAGCTTAGACCCTGCGGGGGCGGTTGAAGCTTTCTTT.